This TCR beta chain originates from a study of T cell changes during pregnancy in multiple sclerosis. TCRdb's table, derived via immunoSEQ multiplex PCR, lists solely in-frame clones and lacks some. There are about 36,000 clones in the sample; about nine tenths occur only once, and around 0.47% lies in the top ten. Germline values: CDR1 SGHTA, CDR2 FQGNSA. The ends were cut back, 11 bases at V and 2 bases at J, with 18 bases in the middle. The CDR3 covers 15 residues. This receptor was obtained from a female donor in good health, enrolled as a control in a pregnancy study. The source was CD4+ T cells from peripheral blood mononuclear cells, collected in the second trimester of pregnancy. The chain joins TRBV7-2 to TRBJ2-2; D ambiguous. The CDR3 loop reads CADSRRESNTGELFF. In DNA form, the CDR3 reads TGTGCCGATAGCCGGAGAGAATCTAACACCGGGGAGCTGTTTTTT. The entire variable domain, with the rest obtained from reference TRBV7-2 and TRBJ2-2, is as follows: GAGVSQSPSNKVTEKGKDVELRCDPISGHTALYWYRQSLGQGLEFLIYFQGNSAPDKSGLPSDRFSAERTGGSVSTLTIQRTQQEDSAVYLCADSRRESNTGELFFGEGSRLTVL.